Described below is a single TCR beta chain sequence and its context. Its specificity is not known. The CDR3 runs to 13 residues. CDR1 and CDR2 from the germline V gene are MNHEY and SMNVEV (reference sequence). This entry comes from a study of graft-versus-host responses after intestinal transplantation. Study at large: The study gave all recipients anti-thymocyte globulin induction, then tacrolimus and steroids for about 3 years.

Clones were sequenced by immunoSEQ multiplex PCR, and TCRdb holds only the in-frame ones, with some missing. The sample lists more than 100,000 clones; approximately 96% were seen once. Study-wide findings and caveats: Recipient marrow held GvH clones, some first seen in ileum or blood.

Specimen: unstimulated CD8+ T cells sorted from spleen or lymph node cells, collected before intestinal transplant. The receptor was isolated from a human donor who received an intestinal transplant. This chain links TRBV27 with TRBJ2-5; D remains unclear. The J call may be incorrect, as the DNA end agrees better with TRBJ2-7. CDR3 region: CASSLTMVYEQYF. In DNA form, the CDR3 reads TGTGCCAGCAGCCTAACCATGGTTTACGAGCAGTACTTC.